Shown below are 8 T cell receptor beta chains from a single sample sequenced in a study of a mutant IDH1 vaccine in newly diagnosed glioma. This table comes from immunoSEQ multiplex PCR, and its TCRdb copy is limited to in-frame clones, with some not included. The data contain roughly 74,000 clones, around 83% of them singletons. Time point meaning: week 23, last vaccination. Topical imiquimod was applied with each vaccine dose, which held 300 ug of mutant IDH1 20-mer peptide. Antigen specificity for these receptors is unknown. The sample in question was PBMCs, obtained from a glioma patient whose treatment included an IDH1 peptide vaccine. The receptor source for this set is a woman in her 50s with glioma.

This rearrangement joins TRBV19 to TRBJ1-5; D is undetermined. Germline values: CDR1 LNHDA, CDR2 SQIVND (reference sequence). The CDR3 runs 16 residues. V shed 3 bases and J shed 0 bases, with 12 bases lying between them. The CDR3 DNA reads TGTGCCAGTAGTATTTTTCAGACTAATAGCAATCAGCCCCAGCATTTT. This sequence encodes CASSIFQTNSNQPQHF.

This chain links TRBV27 with TRBJ2-1; D is possibly TRBD1 (5 bases). There are 16 residues in the CDR3. The ends were cut back, 4 bases at V and 5 bases at J, with 18 bases in the middle. The V gene's germline CDR1 is MNHEY and CDR2 SMNVEV (reference sequence). The CDR3 reads CASSWAKGATDNEQFF. The CDR3 DNA sequence: TGTGCCAGCAGTTGGGCTAAAGGGGCAACGGACAATGAGCAGTTCTTC.

The gene calls are TRBV25-1 and TRBJ1-2; 8 bases agree with TRBD1. Trimming removed 3 bases from V and 5 bases from J; junction bases left unmatched: 2. The CDR3 is 13 amino acids. In germline, CDR1 is MGHDK, CDR2 SYGVNS. The CDR3 region is CASSDDRGYGYTF. CDR3 in DNA: TGTGCCAGCAGTGATGACAGGGGATATGGCTACACCTTC.

This clone has just a few counts. V is TRBV9 and J is TRBJ1-6; TRBD1 aligns across 12 bases. This CDR3 region has 17 residues. The V segment lost 2 bases and the J segment 3 bases; nucleotides outside the gene matches: 3. The germline gives CDR1 SGDLS, CDR2 YYNGEE. The CDR3 nucleotides read TGTGCCAGCAGCGTGGGACAGGGGGCCGGCTATAATTCACCCCTCCACTTT. This encodes CASSVGQGAGYNSPLHF.

V and J are TRBV5-1 and TRBJ1-1, with D unresolved. Trimming removed 0 bases from V and 11 bases from J, with 11 bases in between. Per the germline V gene, CDR1 is SGHRS and CDR2 is YFSETQ. This CDR3 has 12 amino acids. Here the CDR3 reads CASSLDGSKAFF. CDR3 nucleotides: TGCGCCAGCAGCTTGGATGGAAGTAAGGCTTTCTTT. Supplemented by reference TRBV5-1 and TRBJ1-1, the full variable domain reads KAGVTQTPRYLIKTRGQQVTLSCSPISGHRSVSWYQQTPGQGLQFLFEYFSETQRNKGNFPGRFSGRQFSNSRSEMNVSTLELGDSALYLCASSLDGSKAFFGQGTRLTVV.

This chain uses TRBV5-6 with TRBJ1-2; D gene ambiguous. The germline CDR1 and CDR2 sequences are SGHDT and YYEEEE. This CDR3 comprises 12 residues. The V gene lost 1 base and the J gene lost 7 bases, with 8 bases spanning the gap. CDR3 in DNA: TGTGCCAGCAGCTTGACGGCGGGTGGCTACACCTTC. Its translation: CASSLTAGGYTF.

This clone has only one observation. This chain links TRBV28 with TRBJ1-2; 7 bases map to TRBD1. With 0 bases clipped from V and 3 bases from J, the junction kept 7 bases outside the gene matches. This CDR3 contains 16 residues. CDR1 is MDHEN and CDR2 is SYDVKM in the germline V gene. CDR3 protein: CASSLWAGGGHYGYTF. In DNA form, the CDR3 reads TGTGCCAGCAGTTTATGGGCAGGGGGAGGCCACTATGGCTACACCTTC.

The chain links TRBV28 to TRBJ1-5, with 8 bases matching TRBD1. With V trimmed by 3 bases and J by 5 bases, 6 bases remained unmatched. Germline loops: CDR1 MDHEN, CDR2 SYDVKM. The CDR3 sequence is 15 residues long. CDR3 sequence (DNA): TGTGCCAGCAGTTTCCCCGGGACAGGAGATCAGCCCCAGCATTTT. Amino acids: CASSFPGTGDQPQHF. The whole variable domain, remainder taken from reference TRBV28 and TRBJ1-5, is DVKVTQSSRYLVKRTGEKVFLECVQDMDHENMFWYRQDPGLGLRLIYFSYDVKMKEKGDIPEGYSVSREKKERFSLILESASTNQTSMYLCASSFPGTGDQPQHFGDGTRLSIL.